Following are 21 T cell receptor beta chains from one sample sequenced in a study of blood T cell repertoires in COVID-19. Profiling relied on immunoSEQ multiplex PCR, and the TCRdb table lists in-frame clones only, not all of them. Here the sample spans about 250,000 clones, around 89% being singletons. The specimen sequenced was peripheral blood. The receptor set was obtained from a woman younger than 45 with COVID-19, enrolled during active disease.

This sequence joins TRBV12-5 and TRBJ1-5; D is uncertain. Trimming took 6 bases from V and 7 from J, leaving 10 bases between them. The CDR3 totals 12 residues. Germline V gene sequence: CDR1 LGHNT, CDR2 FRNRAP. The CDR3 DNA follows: TGTGCTAGTGGACTCGCCAGGCAGCCCCAGCATTTT. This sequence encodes CASGLARQPQHF.

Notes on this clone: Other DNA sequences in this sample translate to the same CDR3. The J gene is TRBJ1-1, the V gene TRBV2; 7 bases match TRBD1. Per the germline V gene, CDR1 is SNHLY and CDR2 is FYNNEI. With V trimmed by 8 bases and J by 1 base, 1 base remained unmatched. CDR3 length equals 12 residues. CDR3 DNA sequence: TGTGCCAGCCGACAGGGGAACACTGAAGCTTTCTTT. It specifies CASRQGNTEAFF.

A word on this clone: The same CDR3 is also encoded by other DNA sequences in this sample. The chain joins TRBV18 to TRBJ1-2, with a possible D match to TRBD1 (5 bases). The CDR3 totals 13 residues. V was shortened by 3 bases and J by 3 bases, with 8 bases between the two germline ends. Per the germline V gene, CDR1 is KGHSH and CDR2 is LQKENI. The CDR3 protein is CASSPPGDYGYTF. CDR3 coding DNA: TGTGCCAGCTCACCTCCGGGGGACTATGGCTACACCTTC.

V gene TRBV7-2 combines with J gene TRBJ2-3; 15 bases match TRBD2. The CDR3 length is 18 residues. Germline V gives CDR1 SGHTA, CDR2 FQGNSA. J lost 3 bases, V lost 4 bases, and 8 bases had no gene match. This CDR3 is CASSSRTSGGAGTDTQYF. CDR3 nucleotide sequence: TGTGCCAGCAGCTCTCGGACTAGCGGGGGGGCCGGGACAGATACGCAGTATTTT.

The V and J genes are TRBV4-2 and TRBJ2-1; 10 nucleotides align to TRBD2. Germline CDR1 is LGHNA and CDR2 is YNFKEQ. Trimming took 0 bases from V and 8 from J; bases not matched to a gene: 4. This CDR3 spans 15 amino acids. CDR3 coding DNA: TGTGCCAGCAGCCAAGAGACTAGCGGGTGGGATGAGCAGTTCTTC. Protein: CASSQETSGWDEQFF.

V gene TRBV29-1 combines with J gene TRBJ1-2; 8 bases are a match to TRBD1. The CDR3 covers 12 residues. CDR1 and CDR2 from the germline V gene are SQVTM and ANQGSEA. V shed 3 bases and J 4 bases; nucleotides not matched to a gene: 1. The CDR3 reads CSVDTGGYGYTF. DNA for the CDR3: TGCAGCGTTGACACAGGGGGCTATGGCTACACCTTC.

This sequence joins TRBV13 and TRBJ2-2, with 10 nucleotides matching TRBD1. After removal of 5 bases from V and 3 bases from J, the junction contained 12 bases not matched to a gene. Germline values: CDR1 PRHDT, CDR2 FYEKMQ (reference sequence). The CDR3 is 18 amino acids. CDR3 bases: TGTGCCAGCAGCCCGGGAGGGGGCGGACAGGGGGACACCGGGGAGCTGTTTTTT. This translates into CASSPGGGGQGDTGELFF.

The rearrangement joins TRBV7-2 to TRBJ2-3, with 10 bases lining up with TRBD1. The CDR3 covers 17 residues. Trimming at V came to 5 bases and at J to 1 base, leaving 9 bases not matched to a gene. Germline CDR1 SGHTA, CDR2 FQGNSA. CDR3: CASSLRTGQGGTDTQYF. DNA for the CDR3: TGTGCCAGCAGCCTACGAACTGGACAGGGGGGCACAGATACGCAGTATTTT. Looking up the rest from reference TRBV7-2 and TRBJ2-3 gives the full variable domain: GAGVSQSPSNKVTEKGKDVELRCDPISGHTALYWYRQSLGQGLEFLIYFQGNSAPDKSGLPSDRFSAERTGGSVSTLTIQRTQQEDSAVYLCASSLRTGQGGTDTQYFGPGTRLTVL.

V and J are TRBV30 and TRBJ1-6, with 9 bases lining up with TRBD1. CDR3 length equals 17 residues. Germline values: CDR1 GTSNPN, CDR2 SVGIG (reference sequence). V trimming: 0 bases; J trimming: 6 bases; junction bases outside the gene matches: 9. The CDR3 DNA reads TGTGCCTGGAGTGTACTCCGGGACAGGGCTGCTAATTCACCCCTCCACTTT. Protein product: CAWSVLRDRAANSPLHF.

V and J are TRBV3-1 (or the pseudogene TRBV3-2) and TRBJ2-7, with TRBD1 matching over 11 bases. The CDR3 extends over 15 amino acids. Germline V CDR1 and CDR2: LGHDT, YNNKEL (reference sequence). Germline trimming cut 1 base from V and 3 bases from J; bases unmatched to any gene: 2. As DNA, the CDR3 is TGTGCCAGCAGCCAAGGGACAGGGGGCTACTACGAGCAGTACTTC. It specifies CASSQGTGGYYEQYF.

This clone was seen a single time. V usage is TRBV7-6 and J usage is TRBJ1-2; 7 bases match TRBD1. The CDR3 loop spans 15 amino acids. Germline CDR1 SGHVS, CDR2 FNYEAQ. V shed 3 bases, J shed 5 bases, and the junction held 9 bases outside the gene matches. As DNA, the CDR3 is TGTGCCAGCAGCTTCCTACAGGGGACCGATTATGGCTACACCTTC. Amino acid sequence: CASSFLQGTDYGYTF.

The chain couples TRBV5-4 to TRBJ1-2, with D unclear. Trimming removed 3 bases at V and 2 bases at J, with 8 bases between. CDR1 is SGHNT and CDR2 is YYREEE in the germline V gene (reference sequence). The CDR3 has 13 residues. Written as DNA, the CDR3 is TGTGCCAGCAGCTCTCCGGGGAACTATGGCTACACCTTC. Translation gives CASSSPGNYGYTF.

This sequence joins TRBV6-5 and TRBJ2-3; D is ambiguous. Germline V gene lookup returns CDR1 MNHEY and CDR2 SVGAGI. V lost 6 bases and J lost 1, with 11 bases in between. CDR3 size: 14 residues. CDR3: CASRLVDGTDTQYF. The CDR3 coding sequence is TGTGCCAGCAGGCTAGTCGACGGCACAGATACGCAGTATTTT.

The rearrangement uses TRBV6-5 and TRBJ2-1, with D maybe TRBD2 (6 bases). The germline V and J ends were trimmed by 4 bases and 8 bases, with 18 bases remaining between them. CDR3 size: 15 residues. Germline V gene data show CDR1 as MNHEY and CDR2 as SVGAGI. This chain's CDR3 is CASSLSTGSRYEQFF. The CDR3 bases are TGTGCCAGCAGTTTGAGTACCGGGAGTCGCTATGAGCAGTTCTTC.

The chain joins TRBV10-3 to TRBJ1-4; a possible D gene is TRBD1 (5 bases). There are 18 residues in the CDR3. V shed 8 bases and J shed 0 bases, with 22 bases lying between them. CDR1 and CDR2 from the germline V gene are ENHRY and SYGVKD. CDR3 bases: TGTGCCATCGGTTCCAGTGGGGGGGACCGCGCAACTAATGAAAAACTGTTTTTT. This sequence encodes CAIGSSGGDRATNEKLFF.

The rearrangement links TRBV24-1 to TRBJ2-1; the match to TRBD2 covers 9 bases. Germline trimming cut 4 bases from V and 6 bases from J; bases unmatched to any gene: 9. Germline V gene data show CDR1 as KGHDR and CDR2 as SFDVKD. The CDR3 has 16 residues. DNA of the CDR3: TGTGCCACCAGTGACGGTCCACCAGCGGGAGGCAATGAGCAGTTCTTC. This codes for CATSDGPPAGGNEQFF.

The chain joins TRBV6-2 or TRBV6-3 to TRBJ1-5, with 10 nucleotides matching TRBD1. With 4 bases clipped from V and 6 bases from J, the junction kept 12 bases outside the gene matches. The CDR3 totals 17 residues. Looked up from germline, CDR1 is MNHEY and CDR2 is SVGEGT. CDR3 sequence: CASSSPLTGGSSQPQHF. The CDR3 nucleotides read TGTGCCAGCAGTTCTCCGCTGACAGGGGGCTCAAGTCAGCCCCAGCATTTT.

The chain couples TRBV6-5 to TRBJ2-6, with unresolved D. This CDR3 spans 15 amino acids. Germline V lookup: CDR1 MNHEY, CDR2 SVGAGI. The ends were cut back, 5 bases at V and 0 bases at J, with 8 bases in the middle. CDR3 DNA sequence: TGTGCCAGCAGTCCAGTTCACTCTGGGGCCAACGTCCTGACTTTC. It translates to CASSPVHSGANVLTF.

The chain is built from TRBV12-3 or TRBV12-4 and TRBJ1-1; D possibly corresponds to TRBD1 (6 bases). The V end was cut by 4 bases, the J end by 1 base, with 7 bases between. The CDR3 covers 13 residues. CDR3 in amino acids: CASSWTANTEAFF. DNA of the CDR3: TGTGCCAGCAGTTGGACAGCGAACACTGAAGCTTTCTTT.

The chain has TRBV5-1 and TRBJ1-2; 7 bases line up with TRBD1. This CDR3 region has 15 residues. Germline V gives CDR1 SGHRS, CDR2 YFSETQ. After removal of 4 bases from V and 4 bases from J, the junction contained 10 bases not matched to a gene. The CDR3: CASSPRDRTSYGYTF. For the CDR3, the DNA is TGCGCCAGCAGCCCCCGGGACAGAACGAGCTATGGCTACACCTTC.

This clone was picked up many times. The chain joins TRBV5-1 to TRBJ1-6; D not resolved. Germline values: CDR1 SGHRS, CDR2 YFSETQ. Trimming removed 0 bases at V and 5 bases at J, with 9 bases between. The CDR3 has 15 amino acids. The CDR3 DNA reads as TGCGCCAGCAGCTTGGCCGGGAGGGATAATTCACCCCTCCACTTT. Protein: CASSLAGRDNSPLHF. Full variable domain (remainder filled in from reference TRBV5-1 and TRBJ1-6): KAGVTQTPRYLIKTRGQQVTLSCSPISGHRSVSWYQQTPGQGLQFLFEYFSETQRNKGNFPGRFSGRQFSNSRSEMNVSTLELGDSALYLCASSLAGRDNSPLHFGNGTRLTVT.